This entry features one T cell receptor (beta chain) sequence. The data originate from a study of blood T cell repertoires in COVID-19. The wider study: The United States, Italy and Spain provided the acute and convalescent COVID-19 samples.

Original handling: Amplification of reference gene primers was used by the study to estimate nucleated cell counts. Libraries were prepared by immunoSEQ multiplex PCR; TCRdb keeps only in-frame clonotypes and omits some of them. That table furnishes V, J and clone size, whereas the DNA furnished D and trimming. Of a few hundred thousand clones listed, about nine tenths are singletons. V was cut by 4 bases and J by 7 bases, with 13 bases left in between. The CDR3 runs 14 residues. CDR1 and CDR2 (germline): SGHAT, FQNNGV. The chain joins TRBV11-2 to TRBJ1-4; D is perhaps TRBD1 (5 bases). The clonotype comes from a woman in her thirties or forties who had recovered from COVID-19. Sequences were obtained from PBMCs or T cells enriched from blood (not recorded which). The CDR3 coding sequence is TGTGCCAGCAGCTCCAGGGTGGGCGGTGAAAAACTGTTTTTT. Translating it yields CASSSRVGGEKLFF.